One T cell receptor beta chain is described in this entry. The clone's antigen remains unknown. The record has no base qualities; no much larger clone is one base away. Sequenced using an Illumina NovaSeq 6000. Using 5'RACE with constant-segment primers, TCRalpha and TCRbeta cDNA libraries were constructed, with sample barcodes and unique molecular identifiers added in the process. Trizol reagent was used to extract RNA from every sample. Libraries were amplified in two PCR steps, with a second sample barcode and Illumina TruSeq adapters added in the second step. The libraries were sequenced on an Illumina NovaSeq using 2 x 150 bp paired-end reads. Per the source publication's procedure: With migec v1.2.7, reads were demultiplexed and then collapsed into UMI-guided consensus sequences. With mixcr v2.1.11, UMI consensuses were aligned to TRA and TRB V and J templates and assembled into clonotypes. Expanded or contracted clonotypes were those called significant by both edgeR and NoisET, with noise models trained on biological replicates. edgeR calls used a false discovery rate-adjusted p below 0.01 and a log2 fold-change threshold of 1. As an exploratory analysis of dynamics, max-normalized trajectories of the 1000 most abundant clonotypes were examined by PCA with hierarchical clustering. Separately sequenced CD4+ and CD8+ repertoires were used to assign the CD4 or CD8 phenotype of responding clones. TCRdb's own reprocessing of the public reads used fastp at Q25 and MiXCR and kept productive beta chains. Rows are combined by CDR3 protein, so each entry shows the most common genes and DNA. V and J calls and clone size were set by TCRdb, not the authors. Present in this sample are approximately 240,000 distinct CDR3 sequences, 15% to 20% of which were seen just once. The leading ten clones occupy around 3.7% of the sample.

The data were obtained in a study of T-cell memory formation after mild COVID-19 (dated by TCRdb to the early 2020s). At the level of the whole study: Most TCR sequence clusters were specific to one of the two donors. T-cell clones expanding and contracting after mild COVID-19 in two donors were tracked by longitudinal TCRalpha and TCRbeta repertoire sequencing. The cohort was made up of two young adult volunteers, one female and one male, who were previously healthy.

Summary of the overall study and its limitations: The second-wave clones that peaked on day 37 were not confirmed to be SARS-CoV-2 specific. Contracting CD4+ clones turned up mainly in the CM and EM memory subsets, whereas EMRA was where CD8+ clones were enriched. Some responding clones were detected in pre-infection memory, suggesting pre-existing cross-reactive memory T cells joined the SARS-CoV-2 response. From day 15 to 85, contracting clones showed balanced CD4/CD8 phenotypes, whereas a second wave of clones that expanded from day 15 to 37 leaned towards CD4+. The study covered only a couple of mild cases, and larger cohorts including severe cases with pre-infection samples were considered necessary.

Ficoll-Paque density gradient centrifugation was used to isolate PBMCs. The sequence derives from a man aged 18 to 29 who had mild COVID-19 (a few samples of this study predate the infection). The sample titles of this study are shuffled in the database, so cell type and time point are left out; the donor was told from shared clones. The sample comprised PBMCs or a T cell subset sorted from them (not recorded which).

The DNA is as follows: TGTGCCAGCGGTCTGACGGGACAGGGGTGGCCACCCCTCCACTTT. Its product reads: CASGLTGQGWPPLHF. The rearranged segments are TRBV12-3 or TRBV12-4 and TRBJ1-6; a stretch of 10 junction bases matches TRBD1. The CDR3 spans 15 residues, from the cysteine through the phenylalanine. Of the read, only the CDR3 DNA is kept; its 45 bases are in frame from base 1. The V end gives up 8 bases and the J end 11 bases, leaving 12 bases in the junction not matched to a gene.